One and the same sample provided the 5 T cell receptor beta chains below, sequenced in a study of cytomegalovirus exposure and HLA in healthy donors. The PCR had 60 Vbeta and 13 Jbeta primers. Sequenced by immunoSEQ multiplex PCR; TCRdb stores in-frame clones only, minus some. Of 250,000 or so clones listed, more than 75% were seen once; the top ten hold about 1.2%. The sequencing input was PBMCs. These receptors came from a human donor in good health.

The chain links TRBV2 to TRBJ2-1, with D possibly being TRBD1 (7 bases). The CDR3 runs 16 residues. V lost 7 bases and J 6 bases, leaving 22 bases between the germline ends. Germline V lookup: CDR1 SNHLY, CDR2 FYNNEI. As DNA, the CDR3 is TGTGCCAGCATGTGGACAGGAGTGAACGGGGGCAATGAGCAGTTCTTC. Translated: CASMWTGVNGGNEQFF.

This clone came up once. The V and J genes are TRBV27 and TRBJ1-6; 8 bases agree with TRBD1. CDR1 and CDR2 (germline): MNHEY, SMNVEV (reference sequence). This CDR3 comprises 15 residues. V shed 7 bases, J shed 10 bases, and the junction held 12 bases outside the gene matches. Here the CDR3 reads CASNLLDRVSSPLHF. CDR3 sequence (DNA): TGTGCCAGCAATCTCCTGGACAGGGTGTCATCACCCCTCCACTTT.

The chain couples TRBV2 to TRBJ2-7, with D tentatively TRBD1 (5 bases). This CDR3 is 14 amino acids long. Germline CDR1 and CDR2: SNHLY and FYNNEI. Between the trimmed V and J ends, which lost 1 base and 6 bases, there was a span of 13 bases. CDR3 DNA sequence: TGTGCCAGCAGTGAAGAATCGACAGTGAGCGAGCAGTACTTC. This codes for CASSEESTVSEQYF.

The V and J genes are TRBV7-6 and TRBJ2-5; 10 bases fit TRBD2. This CDR3 spans 19 amino acids. The ends lost 5 bases at V and 1 base at J; junction bases unmatched: 16. CDR1 and CDR2 (germline): SGHVS, FNYEAQ. CDR3 sequence: CASSPPPGTSVSRQETQYF. CDR3 DNA sequence: TGTGCCAGCAGCCCTCCTCCCGGGACTAGCGTCTCACGCCAAGAGACCCAGTACTTC.

The rearrangement links TRBV30 to TRBJ1-2; 8 bases align to TRBD1. The germline CDR1 and CDR2 sequences are GTSNPN and SVGIG (reference sequence). The J segment lost 0 bases and the V segment lost 8 bases, leaving 8 bases of the junction unmatched. This CDR3 contains 14 residues. DNA of the CDR3: TGTGCCGGAATGGGACAGGCAGCTAACTATGGCTACACCTTC. Translated, it gives CAGMGQAANYGYTF.